This T cell receptor (beta chain) originates from a study of Graves' ophthalmopathy and Graves' hyperthyroidism. Study-wide results and caveats: Detection in blood was also observed for most expanded thyroid clonotypes above 0.001 frequency.

Comments on this clonotype: The antigen remains undetermined.

The TCR beta CDR3 regions underwent amplification from RNA transcripts. The authors performed first-round RT-PCR with HTBI primers and then a second-round multiplex PCR. TCRdb passed the multiplex PCR reads through MiXCR, listing each CDR3 protein once. The sample consists of more than 550,000 distinct CDR3 sequences, about two fifths of them appearing once. Per germline, CDR1 DFQATT and CDR2 SNEGSKA (reference sequence). The CDR3 sequence is 14 residues long. V dropped 3 bases and J dropped 7 bases, with 16 bases sitting between them. Moderately to severely active ophthalmopathy under 3 months, CAS at least 3, NOSPECS at least 4.

The sequenced material came from peripheral blood. V and J are TRBV20-1 and TRBJ1-5, with D possibly being TRBD1 (6 bases). This receptor was identified in an adult man with Graves' ophthalmopathy. CDR3 residues: CSASFRGRKQPQHF. The CDR3 nucleotides are TGCAGTGCTAGTTTCCGGGGGCGAAAGCAGCCCCAGCATTTT.